This T cell receptor beta chain was observed in a study of blood T cells in healthy people across ages. The wider study: Using template switching, researchers captured about one barcoded beta molecule for each two T cells. General observations from the study: Compared with aged donors, long-lived donors showed fewer expanded clones, suggesting selection.

The CDR3 is 13 residues long. The germline gives CDR1 SEHNR, CDR2 FQNEAQ (reference sequence). Trimming left V 1 base short and J 2 bases short, with 6 bases between. A J-beta primer mix and a sample-barcoded 5' primer were used in a second PCR of about 7 to 12 cycles. Tagging of each cDNA molecule was performed by a template-switch adaptor with 12 random nucleotides. In TCRdb, the 5' RACE reads were re-called with MiXCR into one record per CDR3 protein. The data show 500,000 to 650,000 distinct CDR3 sequences, with about 29% seen just once and approximately 3.7% held by the top ten. Notes on this clonotype: Its specificity is not known.

The same data also went into a second study, on T cells of mothers and their children. This second study says: Several children, together with their three healthy Caucasian mothers, made up the donors.

Specimen: blood. The source is a boy aged 2 to 9 in good health. The V call is TRBV7-9, the J call TRBJ2-7; D is unclear. The CDR3 loop reads CASSLEATYEQYF. The CDR3 nucleotides read TGTGCCAGCAGCTTAGAGGCTACCTACGAGCAGTACTTC. The complete variable domain, with remaining parts taken from reference TRBV7-9 and TRBJ2-7, reads DTGVSQNPRHKITKRGQNVTFRCDPISEHNRLYWYRQTLGQGPEFLTYFQNEAQLEKSRLLSDRFSAERPKGSFSTLEIQRTEQGDSAMYLCASSLEATYEQYFGPGTRLTVT.